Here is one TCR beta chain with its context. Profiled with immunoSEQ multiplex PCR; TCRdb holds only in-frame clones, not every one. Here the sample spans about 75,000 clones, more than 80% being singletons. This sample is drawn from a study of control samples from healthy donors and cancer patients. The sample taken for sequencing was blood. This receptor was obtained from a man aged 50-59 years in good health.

In DNA, the CDR3 is TGTGCCAGCAGTAACCGGGACAGGGTTTTTACCCAGTACTTC. It yields the protein CASSNRDRVFTQYF. The chain employs TRBV6-6 and TRBJ2-5; 9 bases are a match to TRBD1. The CDR3 has 14 residues. The V and J ends lost 5 bases and 8 bases, in that order; junction bases with no gene match: 9. Germline-derived CDR1 and CDR2 are MNHNY and SVGAGI (reference sequence).